This T cell receptor (beta chain) was obtained from a study of T cells in Graves' hyperthyroidism and ophthalmopathy. Patients aged 18 to 65 had newly diagnosed hyperthyroidism that had lasted under 2 months. Patients having uncontrolled infection, another autoimmune disease, pregnancy or lactation were not included. Blood was obtained at the first hyperthyroidism diagnosis, which preceded any ophthalmopathy symptoms. PBMCs were sourced from approximately 10 ml fresh peripheral blood. TCR beta CDR3 sequences were amplified from RNA transcripts. The HTBI primer set drove a first-round RT-PCR of the TCR CDR3. A single record per CDR3 protein comes from TCRdb applying MiXCR to the multiplex PCR reads. The sample includes about 770,000 distinct CDR3 sequences, about 17% of them seen just once. This TCR derives from a woman between 45 and 60 years old with Graves' hyperthyroidism that later progressed to Graves' ophthalmopathy. Source material: blood.

The CDR3 nucleotides read TGTGCCACCAGCCCCCGACTAGACAATGAGCAGTTCTTC. Translation gives CATSPRLDNEQFF. The genes are TRBV15 and TRBJ2-1, with D maybe TRBD2 (6 bases). Germline assignment: CDR1 LNHNV and CDR2 YYDKDF (reference sequence). The CDR3 runs to 13 residues. Trimming pared 5 bases from V and 5 bases from J, leaving 10 bases between.